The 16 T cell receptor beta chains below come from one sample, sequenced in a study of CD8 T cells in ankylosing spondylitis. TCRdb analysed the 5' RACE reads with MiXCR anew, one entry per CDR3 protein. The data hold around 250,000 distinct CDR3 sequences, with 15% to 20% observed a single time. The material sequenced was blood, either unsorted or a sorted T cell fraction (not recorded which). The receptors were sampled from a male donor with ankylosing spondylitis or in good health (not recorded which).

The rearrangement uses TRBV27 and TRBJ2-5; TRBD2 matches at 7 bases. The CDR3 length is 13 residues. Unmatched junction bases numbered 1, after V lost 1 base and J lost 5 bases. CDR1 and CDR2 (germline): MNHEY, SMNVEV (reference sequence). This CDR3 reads CASSLFGGETQYF. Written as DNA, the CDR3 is TGTGCCAGCAGTTTATTCGGGGGGGAGACCCAGTACTTC.

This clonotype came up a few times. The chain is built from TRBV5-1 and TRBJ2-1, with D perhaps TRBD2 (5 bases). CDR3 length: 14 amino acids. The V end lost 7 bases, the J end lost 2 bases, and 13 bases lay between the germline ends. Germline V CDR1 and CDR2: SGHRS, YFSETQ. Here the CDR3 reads CASSERGPYNEQFF. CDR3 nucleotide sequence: TGCGCCAGCTCGGAGCGCGGGCCCTACAATGAGCAGTTCTTC.

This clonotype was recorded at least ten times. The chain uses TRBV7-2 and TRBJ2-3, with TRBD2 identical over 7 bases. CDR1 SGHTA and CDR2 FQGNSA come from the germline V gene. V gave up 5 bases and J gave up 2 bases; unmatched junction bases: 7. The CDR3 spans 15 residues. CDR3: CASSTFGGITDTQYF. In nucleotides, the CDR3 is TGTGCCAGCAGCACGTTCGGGGGGATCACAGATACGCAGTATTTT.

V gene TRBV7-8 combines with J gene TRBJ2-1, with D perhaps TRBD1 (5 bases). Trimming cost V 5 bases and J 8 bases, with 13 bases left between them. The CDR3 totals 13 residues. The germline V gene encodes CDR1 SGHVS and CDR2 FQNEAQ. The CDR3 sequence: CASSPDWGDEQFF. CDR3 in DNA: TGTGCCAGCAGCCCAGACTGGGGCGATGAGCAGTTCTTC. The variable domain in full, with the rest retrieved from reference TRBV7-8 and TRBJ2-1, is GAGVSQSPRYKVAKRGQDVALRCDPISGHVSLFWYQQALGQGPEFLTYFQNEAQLDKSGLPSDRFFAERPEGSVSTLKIQRTQQEDSAVYLCASSPDWGDEQFFGPGTRLTVL.

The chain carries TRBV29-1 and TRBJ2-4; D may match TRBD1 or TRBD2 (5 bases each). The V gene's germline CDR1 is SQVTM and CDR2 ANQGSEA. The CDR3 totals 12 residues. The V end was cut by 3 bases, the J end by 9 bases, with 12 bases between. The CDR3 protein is CSVEPWDGIQYF. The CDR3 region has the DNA TGCAGCGTTGAGCCGTGGGACGGCATTCAGTACTTC.

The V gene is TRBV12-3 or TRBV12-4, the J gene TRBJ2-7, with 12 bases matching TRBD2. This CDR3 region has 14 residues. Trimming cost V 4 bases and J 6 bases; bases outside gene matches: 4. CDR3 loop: CASSSTSGSPEQYF. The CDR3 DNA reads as TGTGCCAGCAGTTCGACTAGCGGGAGCCCCGAGCAGTACTTC.

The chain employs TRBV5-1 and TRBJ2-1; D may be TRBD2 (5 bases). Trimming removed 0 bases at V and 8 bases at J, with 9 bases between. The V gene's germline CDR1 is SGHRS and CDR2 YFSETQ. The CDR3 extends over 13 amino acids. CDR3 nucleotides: TGCGCCAGCAGCTTGGACCTCGGGGATGAGCAGTTCTTC. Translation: CASSLDLGDEQFF. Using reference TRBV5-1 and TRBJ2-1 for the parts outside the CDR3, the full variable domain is KAGVTQTPRYLIKTRGQQVTLSCSPISGHRSVSWYQQTPGQGLQFLFEYFSETQRNKGNFPGRFSGRQFSNSRSEMNVSTLELGDSALYLCASSLDLGDEQFFGPGTRLTVL.

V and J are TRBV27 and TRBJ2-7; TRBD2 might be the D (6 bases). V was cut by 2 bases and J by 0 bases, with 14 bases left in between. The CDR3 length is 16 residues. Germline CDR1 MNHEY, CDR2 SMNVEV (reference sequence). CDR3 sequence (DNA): TGTGCCAGCAGTTTAGGACCTCAGCGGGCCTCCTACGAGCAGTACTTC. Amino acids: CASSLGPQRASYEQYF.

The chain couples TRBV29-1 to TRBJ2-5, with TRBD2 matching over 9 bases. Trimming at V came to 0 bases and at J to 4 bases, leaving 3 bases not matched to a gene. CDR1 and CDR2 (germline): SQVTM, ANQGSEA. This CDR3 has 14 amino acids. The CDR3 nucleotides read TGCAGCGTTGAAGAGGAACTAGCGGGAGAGACCCAGTACTTC. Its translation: CSVEEELAGETQYF.

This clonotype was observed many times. As DNA, the CDR3 is TGTGCCAGCAGTTTAAGGGCTAGCGGGAGAGATACGCAGTATTTT. It translates to CASSLRASGRDTQYF. This chain links TRBV28 with TRBJ2-3; TRBD2 matches at 10 bases. There are 15 residues in the CDR3. Trimming cost V 2 bases and J 5 bases; bases outside gene matches: 4. The V gene's germline CDR1 is MDHEN and CDR2 SYDVKM.

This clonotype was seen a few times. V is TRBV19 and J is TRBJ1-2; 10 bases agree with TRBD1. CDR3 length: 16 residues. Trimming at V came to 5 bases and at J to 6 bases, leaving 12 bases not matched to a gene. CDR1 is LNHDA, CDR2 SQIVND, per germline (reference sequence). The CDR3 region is CASSSGTGVRVNGYTF. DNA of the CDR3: TGTGCCAGTAGTTCCGGGACAGGGGTACGAGTAAATGGCTACACCTTC.

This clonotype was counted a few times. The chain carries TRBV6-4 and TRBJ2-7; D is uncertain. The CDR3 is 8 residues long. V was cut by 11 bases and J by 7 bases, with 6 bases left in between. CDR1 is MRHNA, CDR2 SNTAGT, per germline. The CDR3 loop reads CAPDEQYF. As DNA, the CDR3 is TGTGCCCCGGATGAGCAGTACTTC.

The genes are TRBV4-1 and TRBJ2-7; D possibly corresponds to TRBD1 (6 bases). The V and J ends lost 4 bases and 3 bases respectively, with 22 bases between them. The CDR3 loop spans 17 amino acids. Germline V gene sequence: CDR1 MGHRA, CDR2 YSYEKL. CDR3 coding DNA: TGCGCCAGCAGCCTCCAAGATCCAGGGGACGGCTTCTACGAGCAGTACTTC. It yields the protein CASSLQDPGDGFYEQYF.

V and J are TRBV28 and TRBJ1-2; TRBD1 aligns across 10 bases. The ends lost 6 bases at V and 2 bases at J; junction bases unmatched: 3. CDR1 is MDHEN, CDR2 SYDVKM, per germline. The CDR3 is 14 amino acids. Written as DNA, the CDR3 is TGTGCCAGCAGCGGGGGACAGGGGAACTATGGCTACACCTTC. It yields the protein CASSGGQGNYGYTF.

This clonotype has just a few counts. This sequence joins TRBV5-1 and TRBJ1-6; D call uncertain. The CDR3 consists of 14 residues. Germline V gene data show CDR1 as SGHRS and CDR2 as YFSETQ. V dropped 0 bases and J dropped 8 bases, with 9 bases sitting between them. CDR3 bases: TGCGCCAGCAGCTTGGGCGGACGTGATTCACCCCTCCACTTT. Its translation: CASSLGGRDSPLHF.

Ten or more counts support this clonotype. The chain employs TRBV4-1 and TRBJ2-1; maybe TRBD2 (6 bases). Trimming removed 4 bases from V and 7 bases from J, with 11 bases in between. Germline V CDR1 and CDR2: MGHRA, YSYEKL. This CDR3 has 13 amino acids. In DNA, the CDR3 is TGCGCCAGCAGCCCGGGACTCGCAAATGAGCAGTTCTTC. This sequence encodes CASSPGLANEQFF.